This entry is about one T cell receptor beta chain. Its antigen is not known. Germline V gives CDR1 WNHNN, CDR2 SYGVQD (reference sequence). This CDR3 has 16 residues. With 0 bases removed from V and 4 bases from J, the gap between germline ends came to 14 bases. TCRdb's copy holds only in-frame clones and misses some; the assay was immunoSEQ multiplex PCR. The sample lists 120,000 or so clones, roughly 84% occurring once. This specimen belongs to a study of T cell responses to AZD1222 COVID-19 vaccine. Regarding the study as a whole: Spike regions recognized by vaccine-associated CD4 TCRs spanned the protein, led by 160-218 and 743-854.

Material: peripheral blood, obtained 28 days after the second AZD1222 dose. The origin of this receptor is an adult who received the AZD1222 COVID-19 vaccine. V and J are TRBV10-1 and TRBJ2-3; D is uncertain. CDR3 protein: CASSESKAGRADTQYF. In DNA, the CDR3 is TGCGCCAGCAGTGAGTCGAAGGCAGGACGGGCAGATACGCAGTATTTT.